The sequence of this T cell receptor beta chain was determined in a study of blood T cell repertoires in COVID-19. Original data processing: Reference gene primer amplification in the assay estimated nucleated cell counts. Some clones are missing from TCRdb's copy, which holds only in-frame ones; the method was immunoSEQ multiplex PCR. V and J calls and clone size follow that table, whereas D and trimming were derived from the DNA. This sample has a few hundred thousand clones, with just under 90% found just once. The CDR3 has 14 residues. The germline CDR1 and CDR2 sequences are MNHEY and SVGAGI. With 7 bases clipped from V and 5 bases from J, the junction kept 11 bases outside the gene matches.

Sample: peripheral blood. The TCR sequence derives from a woman in her forties or fifties with COVID-19, enrolled during active disease. J is TRBJ2-7 and V is TRBV6-5, with 7 positions matching TRBD2. CDR3 residues: CASTGREKNNEQYF. The CDR3 DNA is TGTGCCAGCACTGGGCGGGAGAAAAACAACGAGCAGTACTTC.